The present TCR beta chain was sequenced within a study of blood T cell repertoires in COVID-19. With 1 base clipped from V and 10 bases from J, the junction kept 10 bases outside the gene matches. This CDR3 has 15 amino acids. The V gene's germline CDR1 is LGHNT and CDR2 FRNRAP. Those enrolled, adults aged roughly 18 to 100 years, came from around 25 US areas. Original processing methods: Counts of nucleated cells, estimated from reference gene primer amplification, were obtained. Sequencing was performed with immunoSEQ multiplex PCR; in TCRdb, only in-frame clones are kept and a portion is missing. The V and J calls and clone size come from that table; D and trimming were worked out from the DNA. The profile shows around 190,000 clones, 75% to 90% of them singletons.

The clonotype was recovered from a man aged 35 to 55 who had recovered from COVID-19. The source material was PBMCs or T cells enriched from blood (not recorded which). The chain joins TRBV12-5 to TRBJ2-1; 7 bases align to TRBD2. In nucleotides, the CDR3 is TGTGCTAGTGGTTTGGCCCAACGACTAGCCGGCGAGCAGTTCTTC. Its protein product is CASGLAQRLAGEQFF.